The 23 T cell receptor beta chains below come from one sample, sequenced in a study of identifying expanded T cells in peripheral blood (dated by TCRdb to the late 2010s). The receptor library was made with the immunoSEQ multiplex PCR assay. Not all clones reach the TCRdb copy of this immuneACCESS table, which keeps in-frame sequences only. Checked studies attribute under half of the gap to unresolved V genes and leave the rest unexplained. This sample is represented by around 66,000 clones; approximately 89% of them were singletons. The top ten constitute 4.7% of the sample. The material sequenced was blood. The receptors come from a person aged 18 to 70 in good health.

This rearrangement joins TRBV28 to TRBJ2-1; D not resolved. Germline loops: CDR1 MDHEN, CDR2 SYDVKM. Trimming left V 6 bases short and J 3 bases short, with 15 bases between. CDR3 size: 15 residues. The CDR3 region is CASSPVAELYNEQFF. CDR3 coding DNA: TGTGCCAGCAGCCCGGTGGCGGAGCTCTACAATGAGCAGTTCTTC.

Comments on this clone: The junction departs from germline at one end; a sequencing error may be responsible. The V call is TRBV4-2, the J call TRBJ1-1; 7 bases align to TRBD1. The CDR3 sequence is 16 residues long. Germline loops: CDR1 LGHNA, CDR2 YNFKEQ. CDR3 protein: CASSQDQGQVNSEAFF. The CDR3 DNA reads as TGTGCCAGCAGCCAAGATCAAGGACAGGTGAACAGTGAAGCTTTCTTT.

This chain joins TRBV19 and TRBJ1-5, with D unclear. Trimming stripped 3 bases from V and 3 bases from J, with 12 bases between. Germline-derived CDR1 and CDR2 are LNHDA and SQIVND (reference sequence). This CDR3 region has 15 residues. This CDR3 reads CASSMTPAHNQPQHF. CDR3 DNA sequence: TGTGCCAGTAGTATGACCCCCGCTCACAATCAGCCCCAGCATTTT. The whole variable domain, filled in from reference TRBV19 and TRBJ1-5, reads DGGITQSPKYLFRKEGQNVTLSCEQNLNHDAMYWYRQDPGQGLRLIYYSQIVNDFQKGDIAEGYSVSREKKESFPLTVTSAQKNPTAFYLCASSMTPAHNQPQHFGDGTRLSIL.

The J gene is TRBJ2-7, the V gene TRBV30; D is unclear. Germline V lookup: CDR1 GTSNPN, CDR2 SVGIG (reference sequence). The ends were cut back, 2 bases at V and 4 bases at J, with 9 bases in the middle. This CDR3 region has 12 residues. The CDR3 DNA is TGTGCCTGGAGTATGGGCTCTTACGAGCAGTACTTC. Amino acid sequence: CAWSMGSYEQYF.

This rearrangement joins TRBV19 to TRBJ1-5, with D uncertain. CDR3 length equals 13 residues. The V gene's germline CDR1 is LNHDA and CDR2 SQIVND (reference sequence). V shed 5 bases and J shed 4 bases, with 9 bases lying between them. The chain's CDR3 is CASSLGWNQPQHF. CDR3 DNA: TGTGCCAGTAGTCTCGGGTGGAATCAGCCCCAGCATTTT.

The chain carries TRBV5-1 and TRBJ1-2, with a tentative D call TRBD1 (5 bases). Germline values: CDR1 SGHRS, CDR2 YFSETQ. The CDR3 totals 13 residues. Deletions cut 2 bases from V and 8 bases from J, with 13 bases between. CDR3 region: CASSLHPRDGYTF. CDR3 sequence (DNA): TGCGCCAGCAGCTTACATCCCAGGGACGGCTACACCTTC.

V usage is TRBV19 and J usage is TRBJ2-1; D is perhaps TRBD1 or TRBD2 (5 bases each). The CDR3 runs to 15 residues. Trimming took off 6 bases at V and 2 bases at J, with 14 bases between the two ends. CDR1 and CDR2 from the germline V gene are LNHDA and SQIVND (reference sequence). In nucleotides, the CDR3 is TGTGCCAGTAGCCAAAGGGACGGTACCTACAATGAGCAGTTCTTC. This encodes CASSQRDGTYNEQFF.

The gene calls are TRBV28 and TRBJ2-2; possibly TRBD2 for D (6 bases). Trimming removed 3 bases from V and 1 base from J, with 18 bases in between. CDR1 and CDR2 (germline): MDHEN, SYDVKM. The CDR3 runs 18 residues. CDR3 sequence (DNA): TGTGCCAGCAGTTTTCTAGCGCCCACATTCGGGAACACCGGGGAGCTGTTTTTT. This codes for CASSFLAPTFGNTGELFF.

CDR3 nucleotides: TGCAGCGTTGCGGGTCAGGGCTTAAATTCACCCCTCCACTTT. It encodes CSVAGQGLNSPLHF. The chain links TRBV29-1 to TRBJ1-6, with D tentatively TRBD1 (5 bases). The CDR3 runs to 14 residues. The germline V gene has CDR1 SQVTM and CDR2 ANQGSEA. Trimming removed 4 bases at V and 7 bases at J, with 14 bases between.

The CDR3 DNA reads as TGTGCCAGCACCCCGGACAGGGGTTATGGAAACACCATATATTTT. This encodes CASTPDRGYGNTIYF. J is TRBJ1-3 and V is TRBV28, with 9 bases that match TRBD1. This CDR3 comprises 15 residues. Germline loops: CDR1 MDHEN, CDR2 SYDVKM. V lost 7 bases and J lost 3; bases outside the gene matches: 7.

V usage is TRBV27 and J usage is TRBJ2-7; 7 positions match TRBD2. CDR1 is MNHEY and CDR2 is SMNVEV in the germline V gene (reference sequence). The CDR3 consists of 14 residues. The junction had 4 bases not matched to a gene; V was cut back by 3 bases and J by 2 bases. CDR3 sequence reads: CASSLAGVTYEQYF. The CDR3 region has the DNA TGTGCCAGCAGTTTGGCGGGGGTTACCTACGAGCAGTACTTC.

This clone has just one count. The junction and the germline gene differ at one end; a read error may be behind it. The chain is built from TRBV27 and TRBJ2-1; D remains ambiguous. There are 11 residues in the CDR3. Germline V gene data show CDR1 as MNHEY and CDR2 as SMNVEV (reference sequence). The CDR3 DNA follows: TGTGCCAGCCGTTTCGCTAATGAGCAGTTCTTC. This codes for CASRFANEQFF.

J is TRBJ2-1 and V is TRBV7-9; maybe TRBD2 (5 bases). Trimming cost V 5 bases and J 4 bases, with 12 bases left between them. CDR1 and CDR2 (germline): SEHNR, FQNEAQ (reference sequence). This CDR3 has 14 residues. CDR3 amino acids: CASSRASLYNEQFF. The CDR3 DNA reads as TGTGCCAGCAGCCGCGCTAGCTTGTACAATGAGCAGTTCTTC.

The V call is TRBV21-1, the J call TRBJ2-7; TRBD2 is taken as the D call from the table, unchecked against the DNA. TRBV21-1 is classified as a pseudogene. The CDR3 sequence is 16 residues long. The CDR3 DNA sequence: TGTGCCAGCAGCAAAGGGGGGGGACTAGCGGGATACGAGCAGTACTTC. Its protein product is CASSKGGGLAGYEQYF.

This sequence joins TRBV19 and TRBJ2-2; D gene unclear. This CDR3 is built from 16 residues. V dropped 4 bases and J dropped 0 bases, with 12 bases sitting between them. The V gene's germline CDR1 is LNHDA and CDR2 SQIVND (reference sequence). CDR3 nucleotides: TGTGCCAGTAGTAGGGCGCCCAGGACGAACACCGGGGAGCTGTTTTTT. Its translation: CASSRAPRTNTGELFF. The entire variable domain, with the rest obtained from reference TRBV19 and TRBJ2-2, is as follows: DGGITQSPKYLFRKEGQNVTLSCEQNLNHDAMYWYRQDPGQGLRLIYYSQIVNDFQKGDIAEGYSVSREKKESFPLTVTSAQKNPTAFYLCASSRAPRTNTGELFFGEGSRLTVL.

The rearrangement uses TRBV7-8 and TRBJ1-1, with unresolved D. Trimming cost V 1 base and J 9 bases, with 9 bases left between them. The CDR3 is 12 amino acids. Germline V gene lookup returns CDR1 SGHVS and CDR2 FQNEAQ. The CDR3 region is CASSLGLAKAFF. CDR3 DNA: TGTGCCAGCAGCTTAGGATTAGCCAAAGCTTTCTTT.

The chain uses TRBV28 and TRBJ1-2, with a possible D match to TRBD1 (5 bases). The CDR3 length is 14 residues. CDR1 is MDHEN, CDR2 SYDVKM, per germline. V was shortened by 1 base and J by 10 bases, with 16 bases between the two germline ends. CDR3 amino acids: CASSLSGQSFSYTF. For the CDR3, the DNA is TGTGCCAGCAGTTTATCGGGGCAGTCTTTTTCCTACACCTTC.

The chain is built from TRBV10-3 and TRBJ2-7, with 8 positions matching TRBD2. The CDR3 loop spans 17 amino acids. J was trimmed by 2 bases and V by 0 bases; bases with no gene match: 9. The germline V gene encodes CDR1 ENHRY and CDR2 SYGVKD. CDR3 protein: CAISESSVSGAPYEQYF. Written as DNA, the CDR3 is TGTGCCATCAGTGAGTCGTCGGTTAGCGGGGCCCCCTACGAGCAGTACTTC.

The rearrangement joins TRBV6-5 to TRBJ1-1; D unclear. The V gene lost 6 bases and the J gene lost 4 bases, with 18 bases spanning the gap. The CDR3 has 15 residues. Germline CDR1 and CDR2: MNHEY and SVGAGI. The CDR3 here is CASSRNAGTGTEAFF. The CDR3 DNA follows: TGTGCCAGCAGCCGTAACGCAGGAACCGGCACTGAAGCTTTCTTT.

The genes are TRBV27 and TRBJ2-3, with D uncertain. The V end lost 2 bases, the J end lost 4 bases, and 10 bases lay between the germline ends. Germline CDR1 MNHEY, CDR2 SMNVEV (reference sequence). CDR3 length equals 14 residues. The CDR3 here is CASSLGFRADTQYF. The CDR3 DNA is TGTGCCAGCAGTTTAGGCTTTAGGGCAGATACGCAGTATTTT.

The chain links TRBV11-1 to TRBJ2-1, with a possible D match to TRBD2 (5 bases). V lost 9 bases, J lost 3 bases, and 12 bases lay in between. CDR1 is SGHAT, CDR2 FQDESV, per germline (reference sequence). This CDR3 is built from 13 residues. CDR3 region: CASAQRYYNEQFF. The CDR3 bases are TGTGCCAGTGCTCAGCGGTACTACAATGAGCAGTTCTTC. Using reference TRBV11-1 and TRBJ2-1 for the parts outside the CDR3, the full variable domain is EAEVAQSPRYKITEKSQAVAFWCDPISGHATLYWYRQILGQGPELLVQFQDESVVDDSQLPKDRFSAERLKGVDSTLKIQPAELGDSAMYLCASAQRYYNEQFFGPGTRLTVL.

This clone is judged medium-sized (0.01 to 0.1%). The chain uses TRBV6-4 and TRBJ2-2; 7 nucleotides line up with TRBD1. Germline loops: CDR1 MRHNA, CDR2 SNTAGT. This CDR3 spans 16 amino acids. V shed 0 bases, J shed 4 bases, and the junction held 5 bases outside the gene matches. Here the CDR3 reads CASSDSIAGGTGELFF. For the CDR3, the DNA is TGTGCCAGCAGTGACTCGATAGCAGGGGGCACCGGGGAGCTGTTTTTT.

The rearrangement links TRBV20-1 to TRBJ2-7; D unclear. The CDR3 runs 11 residues. The ends were cut back, 6 bases at V and 5 bases at J, with 11 bases in the middle. Germline V CDR1 and CDR2: DFQATT, SNEGSKA (reference sequence). In DNA, the CDR3 is TGCAGTGCCCAGAATAGAGACGAGCAGTACTTC. Translating gives CSAQNRDEQYF.